This is a list of T cell receptor beta chains from one sample in a study of shared clonotypes between healthy human individuals. Produced via immunoSEQ multiplex PCR; TCRdb's table is partial and in-frame only. The top ten hold around 13% of the sample, which has about 510,000 clones, more than 65% seen once. Sequencing was performed on PBMCs. The receptors originated from a woman aged 40 to 50 in good health. Some clones in this sample may be carry-over from other donors' samples. Both conserved end residues are part of each CDR3. Each record gives: J gene, V gene, clone size, D gene, CDR3 DNA, CDR3 protein. The D gene is left open where the match is weak. Clone size is not always given. Where it is, it says once, few, many or a class for expanded clones.

TRBJ2-7 TRBV30 NA NA TGTGCCTGGACCCATAGCTCCTACGAGCAGTACTTC CAWTHSSYEQYF
TRBJ2-7 TRBV27 NA TRBD1 TGTGCCAGCAGTTTCTCCGGGACAGGGCCCTACGAGCAGTACTTC CASSFSGTGPYEQYF
TRBJ1-5 TRBV29-1 NA NA TGCAGCGTTGGGAATGGGCCCAATCAGCCCCAGCATTTT CSVGNGPNQPQHF
TRBJ2-3 TRBV4-2 few TRBD2 TGTGCCAGCAGCCAAATGGCCGGGACTAGCGGCAATACGCAGTATTTT CASSQMAGTSGNTQYF
TRBJ2-7 TRBV28 NA NA TGTGCCACCTCGACAGGCGGGGGCTACGAGCAGTACTTC CATSTGGGYEQYF
TRBJ1-2 TRBV19 NA TRBD1 TGTGCCAGTAGTGCCGAGACAGGGACCGCTGGCTACACCTTC CASSAETGTAGYTF
TRBJ2-5 TRBV2 NA NA TGTGCCAGCAGCCCCCAAGAGACCCAGTACTTC CASSPQETQYF
TRBJ2-7 TRBV6-5 NA TRBD2 TGTGCCAGCAGTCGGCTTACTAGCGGGACTTACGAGCAGTACTTC CASSRLTSGTYEQYF
TRBJ2-3 TRBV5-5 NA TRBD1 TGTGCCAGCAGCATACCACAGGGGATTCACACAGATACGCAGTATTTT CASSIPQGIHTDTQYF
TRBJ2-2 TRBV27 NA NA TGTGCCAGCAGTTTATACTCACTGGATACCGGGGAGCTGTTTTTT CASSLYSLDTGELFF
TRBJ1-5 TRBV30 NA NA TGTGCCTGGGGTTCCGTGGGGGGCAATCAGCCCCAGCATTTT CAWGSVGGNQPQHF
TRBJ2-7 TRBV6-6 once TRBD1 TGTGCCAGCAGTTACTACAGGGGGCCCTACGAGCAGTACTTC CASSYYRGPYEQYF
TRBJ1-5 TRBV28 many NA TGTGCCAGCGTCGTCGACAATCAGCCCCAGCATTTT CASVVDNQPQHF
TRBJ1-2 TRBV18 NA TRBD1 TGTGCCAGCTCACCGGACAGGGAAACGGGCTACACCTTC CASSPDRETGYTF
TRBJ2-7 TRBV13 few NA TGTGCCAGCAGCTTATTTGGAGGGCCCTCCTACGAGCAGTACTTC CASSLFGGPSYEQYF
TRBJ2-1 TRBV7-2 NA TRBD2 TGTGCCAGCAGCGTTACTAGCGCGGGGTCGGGTGAGCAGTTCTTC CASSVTSAGSGEQFF
TRBJ2-7 TRBV27 NA TRBD2 TGTGCCAGCAGTAACCCGGGACTAGCGGGAGGGCCGAGACCGGAGCAGTACTTC CASSNPGLAGGPRPEQYF
TRBJ1-3 TRBV5-4 NA NA TGTGCCAGCAGTCCGGACAGCCTCTCTGGAAACACCATATATTTT CASSPDSLSGNTIYF
TRBJ2-7 TRBV2 NA TRBD1 TGTGCCAGCAGATCGGACAGGGGGGCCTACGAGCAGTACTTC CASRSDRGAYEQYF
TRBJ2-6 TRBV7-8 NA TRBD2 TGTGCCAGCAGCAGTAGCGGGAGACGCTCTGGGGCCAACGTCCTGACTTTC CASSSSGRRSGANVLTF
TRBJ2-1 TRBV15 NA NA TGTGCCACCAGCAGCTACAATGAGCAGTTCTTC CATSSYNEQFF
TRBJ2-2 TRBV11-2 NA NA TGTGCCAGCAGCTACTACACCGGGGAGCTGTTTTTT CASSYYTGELFF
TRBJ2-7 TRBV5-1 NA TRBD2 TGCGCCAGCAGCTTAGCGGGGAACGACTACGAGCAGTACTTC CASSLAGNDYEQYF
TRBJ1-4 TRBV9 NA NA TGTGCCAGCAGCGTAGGTAGGGCGCTTAATGAAAAACTGTTTTTT CASSVGRALNEKLFF
TRBJ1-2 TRBV15 NA NA TGTGCCACCAGCAGAGAATTTGGGACGGTTTATGGCTACACCTTC CATSREFGTVYGYTF
TRBJ1-5 TRBV19 NA TRBD1 TGTGCCAGTAGCATACAGGGGGCAGGTCAGCCCCAGCATTTT CASSIQGAGQPQHF
TRBJ1-2 TRBV19 NA NA TGTGCCAGTAGTGCGGGACCGTATGGCTACACCTTC CASSAGPYGYTF
TRBJ2-1 TRBV6-4 NA TRBD2 TGTGCCAGCAGTGACGGGGGACTAGCGGGAGGTAATGAGCAGTTCTTC CASSDGGLAGGNEQFF
TRBJ1-1 TRBV30 few NA TGTGCCTGGAGTGTAGGCGGGTACACTGAAGCTTTCTTT CAWSVGGYTEAFF
TRBJ1-2 TRBV19 few NA TGTGCCAGTAGTATTGTACACCGTAACTATGGCTACACCTTC CASSIVHRNYGYTF
TRBJ2-1 TRBV19 NA NA TGTGCCAGTAGTATAGGCGGTCCAGGCTATTACAATGAGCAGTTCTTC CASSIGGPGYYNEQFF
TRBJ2-7 TRBV11-2 NA NA TGTGCCAGCAGCTTAGTCAGCTACGAGCAGTACTTC CASSLVSYEQYF
TRBJ1-1 TRBV10-3 NA NA TGTGCCACCAGCGACAGTTACACTGAAGCTTTCTTT CATSDSYTEAFF
TRBJ2-1 TRBV10-1 few NA TGCGCCAGCAGTGAGTCCAGGGCGGGGTTTGGGAATGAGCAGTTCTTC CASSESRAGFGNEQFF
TRBJ2-7 TRBV29-1 few TRBD2 TGCAGCGTTGTATTATCGGGTGAGGGAGGGGTCGAGCAGTACTTC CSVVLSGEGGVEQYF
TRBJ2-1 TRBV5-1 few NA TGCGCCAGCAGAAGAGAGACTTACAATGAGCAGTTCTTC CASRRETYNEQFF
TRBJ2-1 TRBV6-4 NA TRBD2 TGTGCCAGCAGTGAGAGGCTAGCGGGAGACAATGAGCAGTTCTTC CASSERLAGDNEQFF
TRBJ1-3 TRBV30 once NA TGTGCCTGGAGTGTCTTTGGTGCGATACAACCATTTAGCTCTGGAAACACCATATATTTT CAWSVFGAIQPFSSGNTIYF
TRBJ1-5 TRBV27 NA NA TGTGCCAGCAGTTTATCAGGGGCTAGCAATCAGCCCCAGCATTTT CASSLSGASNQPQHF
TRBJ1-2 TRBV5-4 NA NA TGTGCCAGCAGCTTGGCCCCACGGGGCGCGAAGGGCTACACCTTC CASSLAPRGAKGYTF
TRBJ1-5 TRBV30 once NA TGTGCCTGGAGCGAAACAAACGAGGATCAGCCCCAGCATTTT CAWSETNEDQPQHF
TRBJ2-2 TRBV11-2 NA TRBD2 TGTGCCAGCAGCTTAACTCTAGCGGGAGACTTCGGGGAGCTGTTTTTT CASSLTLAGDFGELFF
TRBJ2-5 TRBV7-2 NA NA TGTGCCAGCAGCTTAGTTAGGGGAGGTCAAGAGACCCAGTACTTC CASSLVRGGQETQYF
TRBJ2-5 TRBV6-5 NA NA TGTGCCAGCAGTTACTCGTGGGGAGGCGAGACCCAGTACTTC CASSYSWGGETQYF
TRBJ1-5 TRBV2 once TRBD1 TGTGCCAGCAGTGAAGCAGGGGACAGGGACAATCAGCCCCAGCATTTT CASSEAGDRDNQPQHF
TRBJ2-1 TRBV7-2 NA NA TGTGCCAGCAGCTTAGGGGGGACACCAAATTACGAGCAGTTCTTC CASSLGGTPNYEQFF
TRBJ1-5 TRBV6-1 NA NA TGTGCCAGCAGTGAAGGGGGACCTTCTCTGCCCCAGCATTTT CASSEGGPSLPQHF
TRBJ2-7 TRBV13 NA TRBD2 TGTGCCAGCAGCTTAAGGACGGGTAGCGGGACCCCCTACGAGCAGTACTTC CASSLRTGSGTPYEQYF